This T cell receptor (beta chain) was sequenced for a study of T cell changes during pregnancy in multiple sclerosis. The length of the CDR3 is 15 residues. Germline V gene lookup returns CDR1 SNHLY and CDR2 FYNNEI. V was pared by 2 bases and J by 8 bases, with 16 bases between. Produced via immunoSEQ multiplex PCR; TCRdb's table is partial and in-frame only. Among 32,000 or so clones, about 88% were seen once, and the ten largest hold about 10%. The sample consisted of CD8+ T cells from peripheral blood mononuclear cells, taken in the second trimester of pregnancy. The receptor was isolated from a female donor with multiple sclerosis, enrolled in a pregnancy study. This chain uses TRBV2 with TRBJ2-1, with D hard to call. The CDR3 nucleotides read TGTGCCAGCAGTGAATCGCTAGTAAAAAAGGATGAGCAGTTCTTC. Amino acids: CASSESLVKKDEQFF.